Below are 27 T cell receptor beta chains sequenced from a single sample in a study of cytomegalovirus exposure and HLA in healthy donors. 13 Jbeta primers and 60 Vbeta primers were used for the PCR. Here immunoSEQ multiplex PCR was the method, and the copy in TCRdb shows in-frame clones only, minus some. The sample yields around 110,000 clones, roughly 70% seen once. Sequenced sample: PBMCs. Receptors originate from a woman aged 40-49 years in good health and CMV-seropositive.

The chain combines TRBV30 with TRBJ1-3; 7 positions match TRBD1. The V segment lost 0 bases and the J segment 4 bases; nucleotides outside the gene matches: 9. This CDR3 region has 16 residues. CDR1 is GTSNPN and CDR2 is SVGIG in the germline V gene (reference sequence). DNA for the CDR3: TGTGCCTGGAGTGTCCGGGCCTCAGGGGGAGGAAACACCATATATTTT. This codes for CAWSVRASGGGNTIYF.

The CDR3 nucleotides read TGCAGCGTTCTGGACTCGAACTATGGCTACACCTTC. Its protein product is CSVLDSNYGYTF. The rearrangement uses TRBV29-1 and TRBJ1-2; no clear D gene. From germline, CDR1 is SQVTM and CDR2 ANQGSEA. V dropped 5 bases and J dropped 2 bases, with 9 bases sitting between them. This CDR3 is 12 amino acids long.

The chain combines TRBV7-6 with TRBJ2-5, with 10 bases identical to TRBD1. This CDR3 has 17 amino acids. J gave up 3 bases and V 2 bases, and 9 bases lay outside the gene matches. Looked up from germline, CDR1 is SGHVS and CDR2 is FNYEAQ. The CDR3 nucleotides read TGTGCCAGCAGCTTACCCGTAACGGACAGGGGGGAAGAGACCCAGTACTTC. This sequence encodes CASSLPVTDRGEETQYF.

The chain uses TRBV7-9 and TRBJ1-1; D remains unclear. Germline CDR1 reads SEHNR; CDR2 reads FQNEAQ (reference sequence). V was clipped by 2 bases and J by 5 bases, with 15 bases between them. The CDR3 has 15 amino acids. The CDR3 reads CASSLITGGATEAFF. DNA for the CDR3: TGTGCCAGCAGCTTAATCACTGGCGGCGCGACTGAAGCTTTCTTT.

This sequence joins TRBV7-6 and TRBJ2-7, with 7 bases that match TRBD1. Germline CDR1 and CDR2: SGHVS and FNYEAQ. This CDR3 region has 14 residues. With 0 bases clipped from V and 7 bases from J, the junction kept 6 bases outside the gene matches. DNA for the CDR3: TGTGCCAGCAGCTTAGCAGCCGGACAGGATGAGCAGTACTTC. Its protein product is CASSLAAGQDEQYF.

The V gene is TRBV30, the J gene TRBJ1-2; a weak D match, TRBD1 (6 bases). This CDR3 comprises 15 residues. Trimming cost V 2 bases and J 5 bases, with 18 bases left between them. Germline V CDR1 and CDR2: GTSNPN, SVGIG (reference sequence). The CDR3 sequence is CAWSRTDREGYGYTF. In nucleotides, the CDR3 is TGTGCCTGGAGTAGGACAGATAGGGAGGGATATGGCTACACCTTC.

The chain joins TRBV7-2 to TRBJ1-2, with TRBD1 matching over 7 bases. The CDR3 runs 15 residues. Germline V gene data show CDR1 as SGHTA and CDR2 as FQGNSA. J was trimmed by 4 bases and V by 4 bases; bases with no gene match: 9. The CDR3 DNA follows: TGTGCCAGCAGCTCCACAGGGGCCCAGCTCTATGGCTACACCTTC. As protein: CASSSTGAQLYGYTF.

This rearrangement joins TRBV29-1 to TRBJ1-4, with D possibly matching TRBD1 (5 bases). The CDR3 contains 13 residues. Trimming pared 7 bases from V and 8 bases from J, leaving 17 bases between. In germline, CDR1 is SQVTM, CDR2 ANQGSEA. The CDR3 nucleotides are TGCAGCGCCTCGGAGGGGCCTCAAGAAAAACTGTTTTTT. Translating gives CSASEGPQEKLFF.

The rearrangement uses TRBV7-6 and TRBJ2-3; 8 bases align to TRBD1. CDR1 SGHVS and CDR2 FNYEAQ come from the germline V gene. The CDR3 spans 14 residues. V shed 5 bases and J 2 bases; nucleotides not matched to a gene: 3. The CDR3 region is CASSAGQVTDTQYF. The CDR3 nucleotides read TGTGCCAGCAGCGCGGGACAGGTCACAGATACGCAGTATTTT.

The chain joins TRBV5-4 to TRBJ2-5, with D tentatively TRBD2 (5 bases). The CDR3 covers 15 residues. Trimming removed 0 bases at V and 1 base at J, with 10 bases between. Germline V gene data show CDR1 as SGHNT and CDR2 as YYREEE (reference sequence). The CDR3 nucleotides read TGTGCCAGCAGCTTGGAGGCGGGTACCCAAGAGACCCAGTACTTC. Amino acid sequence: CASSLEAGTQETQYF.

This chain joins TRBV5-4 and TRBJ1-1; 8 nucleotides align to TRBD1. Per the germline V gene, CDR1 is SGHNT and CDR2 is YYREEE (reference sequence). V lost 4 bases to trimming and J lost 5 bases; unmatched junction nucleotides: 10. The CDR3 is 15 residues long. For the CDR3, the DNA is TGTGCCAGCAGCGGAGGGGCAGGGGGCAGGACTGAAGCTTTCTTT. The encoded protein is CASSGGAGGRTEAFF.

This chain uses TRBV6-5 with TRBJ1-2; D is uncertain. Deletions cut 8 bases from V and 6 bases from J, with 7 bases between. In germline, CDR1 is MNHEY, CDR2 SVGAGI. This CDR3 has 10 amino acids. CDR3 sequence (DNA): TGTGCCAGCTTCGGTAATGGCTACACCTTC. Encoded protein: CASFGNGYTF.

This clone appeared a few times. This rearrangement joins TRBV19 to TRBJ2-3; D may be TRBD2 (6 bases). Germline lookup yields CDR1 LNHDA and CDR2 SQIVND (reference sequence). The CDR3 extends over 14 amino acids. V was clipped by 6 bases and J by 1 base, with 11 bases between them. CDR3 sequence: CASREGPGTDTQYF. CDR3 bases: TGTGCCAGTAGGGAGGGGCCTGGCACAGATACGCAGTATTTT.

The CDR3 protein is CASSPDSDHGYTF. Here the CDR3 DNA reads TGTGCCAGCTCACCAGACAGTGACCATGGCTACACCTTC. The V call is TRBV18, the J call TRBJ1-2; the D gene is possibly TRBD1 (5 bases). This CDR3 is 13 amino acids long. V lost 2 bases to trimming and J lost 6 bases, with 10 bases between them. Looked up from germline, CDR1 is KGHSH and CDR2 is LQKENI.

This clone was detected a few times. The rearrangement uses TRBV6-6 and TRBJ1-5; tentative D call: TRBD1 (5 bases). Per germline, CDR1 MNHNY and CDR2 SVGAGI (reference sequence). The length of the CDR3 is 15 residues. V lost 2 bases, J lost 4 bases, and 12 bases lay in between. In nucleotides, the CDR3 is TGTGCCAGCAGTTACGGCCAACAGGTTAATCAGCCCCAGCATTTT. Translation: CASSYGQQVNQPQHF.

V gene TRBV5-4 combines with J gene TRBJ2-1; 12 bases are a match to TRBD2. CDR3 length: 16 residues. Trimming took 0 bases from V and 8 from J; bases not matched to a gene: 6. Per the germline V gene, CDR1 is SGHNT and CDR2 is YYREEE (reference sequence). CDR3 residues: CASSLGASGGAHEQFF. The DNA of the CDR3 is TGTGCCAGCAGCTTGGGAGCTAGCGGGGGGGCCCATGAGCAGTTCTTC.

The chain joins TRBV30 to TRBJ1-1; D is unresolved. V lost 8 bases and J lost 4, with 14 bases in between. There are 12 residues in the CDR3. CDR1 and CDR2 from the germline V gene are GTSNPN and SVGIG (reference sequence). The CDR3 here is CAQMGGGTEAFF. The DNA of the CDR3 is TGTGCCCAGATGGGAGGAGGCACTGAAGCTTTCTTT. Together with reference TRBV30 and TRBJ1-1, the CDR3 gives the full variable domain: SQTIHQWPATLVQPVGSPLSLECTVEGTSNPNLYWYRQAAGRGLQLLFYSVGIGQISSEVPQNLSASRPQDRQFILSSKKLLLSDSGFYLCAQMGGGTEAFFGQGTRLTVV.

This clone was counted a single time. V gene TRBV10-1 combines with J gene TRBJ1-2; D might be TRBD1 (6 bases). The CDR3 contains 14 residues. The germline V gene has CDR1 WNHNN and CDR2 SYGVQD (reference sequence). Deletions cut 4 bases from V and 4 bases from J, with 13 bases between. The CDR3 protein is CASSAGADSYGYTF. CDR3 nucleotide sequence: TGCGCCAGCAGTGCAGGGGCAGATAGCTATGGCTACACCTTC.

This chain links TRBV11-2 with TRBJ2-3; TRBD2 matches 12 bases. The CDR3 has 16 residues. V dropped 7 bases and J dropped 4; count of bases not matched to a gene: 9. Germline CDR1 is SGHAT and CDR2 is FQNNGV. The CDR3 DNA reads as TGTGCCAGCAACGGACTAGCGGGGTCCCGGGCAGATACGCAGTATTTT. Translation gives CASNGLAGSRADTQYF.

The rearrangement joins TRBV30 to TRBJ2-7, with D maybe TRBD2 (5 bases). The CDR3 length is 13 residues. Trimming cost V 2 bases and J 1 base, with 9 bases left between them. The germline V gene has CDR1 GTSNPN and CDR2 SVGIG (reference sequence). In DNA form, the CDR3 reads TGTGCCTGGAGTTTGGGAGTTTCCTACGAGCAGTACTTC. This translates into CAWSLGVSYEQYF.

The chain carries TRBV5-4 and TRBJ2-1; 11 nucleotides match TRBD2. J was trimmed by 10 bases and V by 2 bases; bases with no gene match: 8. From germline, CDR1 is SGHNT and CDR2 YYREEE (reference sequence). The CDR3 has 15 residues. The CDR3 DNA follows: TGTGCCAGCAGCTTTACCGCTAGCGGGGGGAGGGAGCAGTTCTTC. Translated, it gives CASSFTASGGREQFF.

V and J are TRBV29-1 and TRBJ2-5; TRBD2 is a possible D gene (6 bases). Trimming took off 1 base at V and 11 bases at J, with 17 bases between the two ends. Germline V gene sequence: CDR1 SQVTM, CDR2 ANQGSEA. The CDR3 has 13 residues. The CDR3 reads CSVEGTAGGEQYF. The CDR3, as DNA: TGCAGCGTTGAAGGGACGGCTGGAGGGGAGCAGTACTTC.

The rearrangement links TRBV6-1 to TRBJ2-1; 8 bases line up with TRBD2. CDR1 is MNHNS and CDR2 is SASEGT in the germline V gene. Trimming at V came to 8 bases and at J to 4 bases, leaving 10 bases not matched to a gene. The CDR3 sequence is 15 residues long. The CDR3 is CASGQGAGAYNEQFF. The DNA of the CDR3 is TGTGCCAGCGGGCAGGGAGCGGGGGCATACAATGAGCAGTTCTTC.

The V call is TRBV6-1, the J call TRBJ1-5; TRBD1 matches at 9 bases. The length of the CDR3 is 15 residues. Germline CDR1 and CDR2: MNHNS and SASEGT. V lost 2 bases to trimming and J lost 3 bases; unmatched junction nucleotides: 2. The CDR3 nucleotides read TGTGCCAGCAGTGAATGGGACAGGGACAATCAGCCCCAGCATTTT. Its translation: CASSEWDRDNQPQHF.

This chain links TRBV5-6 with TRBJ2-7, with 13 bases fitting TRBD2. Germline values: CDR1 SGHDT, CDR2 YYEEEE. The CDR3 spans 16 residues. Trimming removed 0 bases from V and 4 bases from J; junction bases left unmatched: 4. The CDR3 region has the DNA TGTGCCAGCAGCTTGGCGGGGACTAGCGGGGTGTACGAGCAGTACTTC. It specifies CASSLAGTSGVYEQYF.

The CDR3 nucleotides are TGTGCCAGCAGCCCCTTTGGACAGGGTAACACCGGGGAGCTGTTTTTT. Its protein is CASSPFGQGNTGELFF. The gene calls are TRBV7-2 and TRBJ2-2; 8 bases line up with TRBD1. J gave up 2 bases and V 5 bases, and 7 bases lay outside the gene matches. Germline V gene data show CDR1 as SGHTA and CDR2 as FQGNSA. CDR3 length: 16 amino acids. The complete variable domain, with remaining parts taken from reference TRBV7-2 and TRBJ2-2, reads GAGVSQSPSNKVTEKGKDVELRCDPISGHTALYWYRQSLGQGLEFLIYFQGNSAPDKSGLPSDRFSAERTGGSVSTLTIQRTQQEDSAVYLCASSPFGQGNTGELFFGEGSRLTVL.

The rearrangement joins TRBV4-1 to TRBJ1-3; TRBD1 matches at 9 bases. The CDR3 consists of 16 residues. V shed 3 bases and J 2 bases; nucleotides not matched to a gene: 5. From germline, CDR1 is MGHRA and CDR2 YSYEKL. CDR3 protein: CASSQADRGAGNTIYF. The CDR3 region has the DNA TGCGCCAGCAGCCAGGCGGACAGGGGAGCTGGAAACACCATATATTTT.